This T cell receptor (beta chain) is from a study of vaccination effects on CD4 cells after COVID-19 (dated by TCRdb to the early 2020s). For the study in its entirety: Each participant received two doses of an mRNA SARS-CoV-2 vaccine, either BNT162b2 or mRNA-1273. SARS-CoV-2 spike-specific CD4+ TCR repertoires were compared before and after mRNA vaccination in COVID-19 convalescent patients and in infection-naive vaccine recipients. A total of around eleven COVID-19 convalescent patients and a handful of SARS-CoV-2-naive healthy vaccine recipients were included in the full study. In the study, cultures from other donors were sequenced using the Oncomine TCR Beta short-read assay on an Illumina iSeq 100.

In the ViraFEST assay, PBMC were stimulated with viral peptide pools, and antigen-specific CD4+ T cell clonotypes were then identified by expansion using TCR sequencing. After less than eleven days of culture, CD4+ T cells were isolated with the EasySep CD4+ T cell isolation kit. None of the healthy vaccine recipients had a prior SARS-CoV-2 infection, which was confirmed by nucleocapsid antibody tests that came back negative both before and after vaccination. Approximately 2 million PBMC per well were cultured with around 10 ug/ml peptides in IMDM containing 5% human AB serum, about 10 IU/ml IL-2 and gentamicin. Half of the culture medium was replaced with fresh IL-2-containing medium on days 3 and 7. Unless noted otherwise, every peptide stimulation condition was cultured in triplicate wells. PBMC were separated from whole blood using Ficoll-Paque Plus gradient centrifugation and were then either cryopreserved at -140C or used fresh. The spike proteins of SARS-CoV-2 and of the common cold coronaviruses HCoV-NL63, HCoV-OC43 and HCoV-229E were spanned by overlapping peptide pools. The QIAamp micro DNA kit was used to extract genomic DNA from the cultured CD4+ T cells.

V is cut by 6 bases and J by 7 bases, and the space between the germline ends is 13 bases. Reading from cysteine to phenylalanine, the CDR3 counts 13 amino acids. Only CDR3 DNA is held: 39 bases, read in frame from base 1. Sequences MNHEY (CDR1) and SVGAGI (CDR2) are obtained from the germline V gene. With respect to this clone: Its antigen remains undetermined. No base quality values were provided; no much bigger clone lies one nucleotide off.

Broad study findings and their caveats: At late post-vaccination timepoints, both infection-induced and vaccine-induced clones showed marked clonal contraction, consistent with waning T cell responses. In healthy vaccine recipients, vaccine-induced clones were almost all SARS-CoV-2 mono-reactive, with only 1 of 255 cross-reactive with common cold coronaviruses. Limitations of the study were the small number of convalescent patients and the absence of early post-infection timepoints.

Receptor libraries were prepared by the immunoSEQ multiplex PCR assay. TCR beta CDR3 sequencing was performed on DNA from the cultured, isolated CD4+ T cells. The original pipeline was this. The analysis removed non-productive TCR sequences, trimmed reads to the CDR3 region, and retained only CDR3s that were 7 or more amino acids long. The MANAFEST web app was used to identify antigen-specific clonotypes by comparing expansion in peptide wells with expansion in reference cultures. To be called positive, a clone needed expansion at FDR<0.05 compared with the reference and with all other wells, an odds ratio greater than 5, and a frequency greater than 0.1% in two replicate wells. Clonotypes significantly expanded in SARS-CoV-2 spike wells and in at least one common cold coronavirus spike condition were defined as cross-reactive. CDR3 similarity was assessed by Levenshtein distance using the stringdist R package, and unrooted trees were constructed with ape in R 3.6.1. This immuneACCESS table, as held by TCRdb, lists in-frame sequences with V and J called but not all clones. Of the missing ones, under half trace to an unresolved V gene in checked studies; the others have no known cause. Clone size and V and J calls were adopted from that table, with D and trimming inferred from the DNA. In this sample the table shows tens of thousands of clones, roughly 70% of which occur a single time. Approximately 21% of the sample lies in the top ten.

Specimen: CD4+ T cells from PBMCs cultured with HCoV-NL63 spike peptides, collected before COVID-19 vaccination. Read against the paper, the sample's cell subset or site label means: HCoV-NL63 spike overlapping peptide pool stimulation. The TCR sequence derives from a human donor who received a COVID-19 vaccine. The sequence links TRBV6-5 to TRBJ1-5; the best D guess is TRBD1, with 6 bases matching. CDR3 protein: CASSPRTEQPQHF. The nucleotide sequence is given as TGTGCCAGCAGCCCCAGGACAGAACAGCCCCAGCATTTT.